The T cell receptor (beta chain) described here comes from a study of T cells after yellow fever vaccination. Notes on the study in general: Peaking faster, on day 5 versus 15, the secondary response was nonetheless weaker. Most clones from primary vaccination were detected again post-booster (roughly 95% CD4, 88% CD8).

As to this clonotype: The antigen is not known.

MiXCR was run by TCRdb on the 5' RACE reads, yielding one entry per CDR3 protein. The data contain about 330,000 distinct CDR3 sequences, approximately 4% of them singletons. Trimming took 5 bases from V and 6 from J; bases not matched to a gene: 5. Germline lookup yields CDR1 DFQATT and CDR2 SNEGSKA (reference sequence). This CDR3 region has 14 residues. The origin of this receptor is a man aged 18 to 30 who received the YFV17D yellow fever vaccine. The chain joins TRBV20-1 to TRBJ2-2; TRBD2 aligns across 11 bases. Here the sequenced sample was PBMCs, taken 5 days after the yellow fever booster vaccination. The CDR3: CSAGLAGGAGELFF. The CDR3 coding sequence is TGCAGTGCTGGTTTAGCGGGGGGGGCCGGGGAGCTGTTTTTT.